A single T cell receptor (beta chain) is shown here with its context. The CDR3 contains 18 residues. Losses at the gene ends were 2 bases for V and 1 base for J; bases not matched to a gene: 8. The germline gives CDR1 KGHSH, CDR2 LQKENI. Which cohort a participant joined came from the clinical history participants gave. This specimen comes from a study of blood T cell repertoires in COVID-19. TCRdb's table, derived via immunoSEQ multiplex PCR, lists solely in-frame clones and lacks some. The repertoire holds around 330,000 clones, with around nine tenths as singletons. This chain links TRBV18 with TRBJ2-3, with 11 bases identical to TRBD2. The source material was PBMCs or T cells enriched from blood (not recorded which). This clonotype was sampled from a man aged 55 to 70 who had recovered from COVID-19. The CDR3 sequence is CASSPGTSGSLGTDTQYF. The CDR3 DNA sequence: TGTGCCAGCTCACCAGGGACTAGCGGTAGTCTTGGCACAGATACGCAGTATTTT.